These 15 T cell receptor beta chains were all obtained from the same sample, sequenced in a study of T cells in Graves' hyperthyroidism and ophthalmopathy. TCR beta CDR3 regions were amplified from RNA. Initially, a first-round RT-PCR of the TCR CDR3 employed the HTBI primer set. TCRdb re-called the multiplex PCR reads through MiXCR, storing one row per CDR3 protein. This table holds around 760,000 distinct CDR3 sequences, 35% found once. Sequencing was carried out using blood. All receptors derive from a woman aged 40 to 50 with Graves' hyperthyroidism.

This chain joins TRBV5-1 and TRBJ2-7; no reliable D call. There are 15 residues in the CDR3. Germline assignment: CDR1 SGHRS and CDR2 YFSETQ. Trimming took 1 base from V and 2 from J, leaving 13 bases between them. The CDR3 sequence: CASSLLLGYPYEQYF. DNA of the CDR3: TGCGCCAGCAGCTTGTTATTGGGGTACCCCTACGAGCAGTACTTC.

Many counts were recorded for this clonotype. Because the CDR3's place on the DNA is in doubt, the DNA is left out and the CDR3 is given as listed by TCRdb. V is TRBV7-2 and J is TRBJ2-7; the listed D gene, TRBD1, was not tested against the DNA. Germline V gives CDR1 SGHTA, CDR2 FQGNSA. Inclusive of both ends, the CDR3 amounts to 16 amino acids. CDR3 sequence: CASSLAFTFGAGLLHF.

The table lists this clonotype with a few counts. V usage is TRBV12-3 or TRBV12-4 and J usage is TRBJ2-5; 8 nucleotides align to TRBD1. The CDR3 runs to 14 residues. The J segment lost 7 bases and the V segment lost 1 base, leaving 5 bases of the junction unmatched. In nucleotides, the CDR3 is TGTGCCAGCAGTTTAGACAGGGGGACGGGGACCCAGTACTTC. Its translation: CASSLDRGTGTQYF.

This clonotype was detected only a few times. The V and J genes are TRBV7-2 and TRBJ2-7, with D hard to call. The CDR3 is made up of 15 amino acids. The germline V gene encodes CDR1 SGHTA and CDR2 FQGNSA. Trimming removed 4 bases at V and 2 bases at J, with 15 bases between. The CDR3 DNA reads TGTGCCAGCAGCTCTAATACCAGAACCCCCTACGAGCAGTACTTC. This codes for CASSSNTRTPYEQYF.

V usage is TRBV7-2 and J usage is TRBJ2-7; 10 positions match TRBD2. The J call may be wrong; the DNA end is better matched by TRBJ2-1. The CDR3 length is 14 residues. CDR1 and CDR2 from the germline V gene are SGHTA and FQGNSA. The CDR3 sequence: CASSSTVSGRKQFF. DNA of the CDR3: TGTGCCAGCAGCTCGACCGTTAGCGGGAGGAAGCAGTTCTTC.

The CDR3 DNA is TGTGCCAGCAGGGCAGGGACCCTCAAAGCTTTCTTT. This codes for CASRAGTLKAFF. The chain links TRBV6-5 to TRBJ1-1; D is perhaps TRBD1 (5 bases). The V gene's germline CDR1 is MNHEY and CDR2 SVGAGI. This CDR3 has 12 amino acids. Trimming took off 6 bases at V and 9 bases at J, with 14 bases between the two ends.

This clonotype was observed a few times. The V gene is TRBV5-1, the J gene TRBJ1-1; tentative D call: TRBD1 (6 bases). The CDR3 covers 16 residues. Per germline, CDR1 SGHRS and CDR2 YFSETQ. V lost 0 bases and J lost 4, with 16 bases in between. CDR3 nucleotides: TGCGCCAGCAGCTTGGCTTACTCAGGGGTCAGCACTGAAGCTTTCTTT. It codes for CASSLAYSGVSTEAFF.

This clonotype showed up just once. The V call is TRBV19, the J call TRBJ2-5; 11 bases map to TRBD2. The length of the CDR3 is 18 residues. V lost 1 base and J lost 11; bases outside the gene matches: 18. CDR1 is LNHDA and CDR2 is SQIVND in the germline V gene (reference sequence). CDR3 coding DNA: TGTGCCAGTAGTATAGCGGCTAGCGGGGGGACTAGCACAGATACGCAGTACTTC. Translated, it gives CASSIAASGGTSTDTQYF.

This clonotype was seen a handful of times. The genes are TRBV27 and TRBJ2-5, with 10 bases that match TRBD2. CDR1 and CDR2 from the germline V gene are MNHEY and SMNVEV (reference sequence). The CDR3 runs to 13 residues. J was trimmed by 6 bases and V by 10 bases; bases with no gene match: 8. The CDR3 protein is CATAGTSVKTQYF. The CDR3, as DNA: TGTGCCACGGCCGGGACTAGCGTGAAGACCCAGTACTTC.

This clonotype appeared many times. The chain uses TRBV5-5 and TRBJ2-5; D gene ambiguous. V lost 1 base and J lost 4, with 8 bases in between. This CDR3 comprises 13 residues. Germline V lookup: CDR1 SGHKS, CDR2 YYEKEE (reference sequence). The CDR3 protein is CASSLLPGETQYF. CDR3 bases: TGTGCCAGCAGCTTGCTGCCCGGAGAGACCCAGTACTTC.

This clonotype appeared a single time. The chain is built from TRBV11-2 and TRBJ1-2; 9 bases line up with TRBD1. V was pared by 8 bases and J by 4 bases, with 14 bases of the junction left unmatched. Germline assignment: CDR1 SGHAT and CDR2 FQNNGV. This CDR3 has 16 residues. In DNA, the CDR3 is TGTGCCAGCTCACCCCCGGGCCTGACAGGGGGCTATGGCTACACCTTC. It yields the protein CASSPPGLTGGYGYTF.

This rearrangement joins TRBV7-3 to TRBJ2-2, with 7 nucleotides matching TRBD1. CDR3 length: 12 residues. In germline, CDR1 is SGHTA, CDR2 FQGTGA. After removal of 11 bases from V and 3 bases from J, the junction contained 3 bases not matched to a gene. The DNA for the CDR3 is TGTGCCTCTCAGGGGGACACCGGGGAGCTGTTTTTT. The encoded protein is CASQGDTGELFF.

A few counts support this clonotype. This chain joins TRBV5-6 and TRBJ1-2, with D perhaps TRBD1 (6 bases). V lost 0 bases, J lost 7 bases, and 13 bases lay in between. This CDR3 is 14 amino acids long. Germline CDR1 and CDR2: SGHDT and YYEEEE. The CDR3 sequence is CASSLGGGAFGYTF. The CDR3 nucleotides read TGTGCCAGCAGCTTGGGAGGGGGAGCTTTTGGCTACACCTTC.

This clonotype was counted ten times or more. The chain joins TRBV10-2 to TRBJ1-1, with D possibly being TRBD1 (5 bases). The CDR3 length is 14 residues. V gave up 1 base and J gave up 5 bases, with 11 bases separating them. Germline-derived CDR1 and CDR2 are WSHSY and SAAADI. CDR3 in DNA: TGCGCCAGCAGTGAGTTGGGGGAAGGGACTGAAGCTTTCTTT. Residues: CASSELGEGTEAFF.

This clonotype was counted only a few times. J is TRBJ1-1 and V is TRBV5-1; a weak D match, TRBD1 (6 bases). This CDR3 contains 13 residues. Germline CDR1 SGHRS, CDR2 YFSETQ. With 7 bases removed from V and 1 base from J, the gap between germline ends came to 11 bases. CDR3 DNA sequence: TGCGCCAGCGCCAACAGGGAGAACACTGAAGCTTTCTTT. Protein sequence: CASANRENTEAFF.